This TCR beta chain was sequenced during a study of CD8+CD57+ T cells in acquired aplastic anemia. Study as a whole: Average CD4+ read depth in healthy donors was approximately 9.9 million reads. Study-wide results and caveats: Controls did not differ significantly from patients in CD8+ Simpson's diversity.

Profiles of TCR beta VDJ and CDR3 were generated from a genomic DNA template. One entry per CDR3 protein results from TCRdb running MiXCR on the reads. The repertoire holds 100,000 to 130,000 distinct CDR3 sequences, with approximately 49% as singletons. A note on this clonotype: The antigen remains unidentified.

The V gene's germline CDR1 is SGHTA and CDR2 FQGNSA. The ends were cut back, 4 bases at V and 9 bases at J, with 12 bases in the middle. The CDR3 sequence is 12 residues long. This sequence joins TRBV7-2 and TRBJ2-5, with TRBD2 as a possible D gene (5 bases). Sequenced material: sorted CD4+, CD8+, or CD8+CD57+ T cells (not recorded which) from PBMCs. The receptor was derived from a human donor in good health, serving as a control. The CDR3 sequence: CASSWRVEAQYF. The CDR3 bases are TGTGCCAGCAGCTGGCGGGTCGAGGCCCAGTACTTC.